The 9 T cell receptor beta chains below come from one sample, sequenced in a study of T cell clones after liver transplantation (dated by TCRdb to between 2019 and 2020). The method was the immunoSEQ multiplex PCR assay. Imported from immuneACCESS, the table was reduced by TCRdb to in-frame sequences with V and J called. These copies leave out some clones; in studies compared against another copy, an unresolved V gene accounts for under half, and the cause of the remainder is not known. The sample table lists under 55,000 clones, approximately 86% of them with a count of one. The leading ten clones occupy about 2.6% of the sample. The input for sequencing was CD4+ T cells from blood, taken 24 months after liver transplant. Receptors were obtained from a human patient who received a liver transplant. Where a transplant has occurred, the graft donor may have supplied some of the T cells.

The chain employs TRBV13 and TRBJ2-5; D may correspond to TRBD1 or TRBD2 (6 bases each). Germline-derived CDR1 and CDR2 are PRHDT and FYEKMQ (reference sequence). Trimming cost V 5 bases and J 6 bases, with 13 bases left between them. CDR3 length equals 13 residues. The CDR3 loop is CASSVRGPKTQYF. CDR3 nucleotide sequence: TGTGCCAGCAGCGTACGGGGGCCCAAGACCCAGTACTTC.

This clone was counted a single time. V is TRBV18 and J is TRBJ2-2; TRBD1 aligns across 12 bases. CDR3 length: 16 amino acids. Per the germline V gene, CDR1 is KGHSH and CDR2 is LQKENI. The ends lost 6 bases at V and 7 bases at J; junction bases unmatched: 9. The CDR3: CASSPRDRGPDGELFF. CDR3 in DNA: TGTGCCAGCTCCCCTAGGGACAGGGGGCCTGACGGGGAGCTGTTTTTT.

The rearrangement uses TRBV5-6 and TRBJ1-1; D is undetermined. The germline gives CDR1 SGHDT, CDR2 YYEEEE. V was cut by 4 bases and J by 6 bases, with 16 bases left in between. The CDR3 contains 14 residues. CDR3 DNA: TGTGCCAGCAGCCTACCGGGAATACCTTCTGAAGCTTTCTTT. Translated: CASSLPGIPSEAFF.

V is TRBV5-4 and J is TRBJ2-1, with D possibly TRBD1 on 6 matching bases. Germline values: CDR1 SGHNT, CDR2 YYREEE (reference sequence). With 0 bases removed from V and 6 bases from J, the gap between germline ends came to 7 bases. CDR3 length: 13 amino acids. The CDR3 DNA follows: TGTGCCAGCAGCTTGGACAGGGTCAATGAGCAGTTCTTC. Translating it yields CASSLDRVNEQFF.

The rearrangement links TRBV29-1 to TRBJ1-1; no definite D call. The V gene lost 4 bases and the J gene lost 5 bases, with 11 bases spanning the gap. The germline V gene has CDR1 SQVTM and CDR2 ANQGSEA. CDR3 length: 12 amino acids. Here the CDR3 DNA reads TGCAGCGTTGTGGGCGTGGGGACTGAAGCTTTCTTT. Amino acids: CSVVGVGTEAFF.

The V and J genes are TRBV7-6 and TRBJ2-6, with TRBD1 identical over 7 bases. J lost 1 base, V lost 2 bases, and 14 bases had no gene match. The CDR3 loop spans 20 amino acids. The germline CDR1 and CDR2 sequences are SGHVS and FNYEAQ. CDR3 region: CASSLKTGLGPGSGANVLTF. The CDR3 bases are TGTGCCAGCAGCTTAAAGACAGGGTTGGGTCCCGGGTCTGGGGCCAACGTCCTGACTTTC.

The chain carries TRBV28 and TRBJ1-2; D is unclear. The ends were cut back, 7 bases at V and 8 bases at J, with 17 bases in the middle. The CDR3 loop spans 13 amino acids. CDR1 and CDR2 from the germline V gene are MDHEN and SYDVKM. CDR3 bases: TGTGCCAGCAACGTCGGAAGGGCCGGCGGCTACACCTTC. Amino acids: CASNVGRAGGYTF.

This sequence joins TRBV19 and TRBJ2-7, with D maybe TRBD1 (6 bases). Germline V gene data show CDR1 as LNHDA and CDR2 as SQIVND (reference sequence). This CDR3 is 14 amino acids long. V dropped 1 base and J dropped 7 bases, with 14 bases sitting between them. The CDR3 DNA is TGTGCCAGTAGTATAGGAACGGGCCAGGGGGAGCAGTACTTC. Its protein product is CASSIGTGQGEQYF.

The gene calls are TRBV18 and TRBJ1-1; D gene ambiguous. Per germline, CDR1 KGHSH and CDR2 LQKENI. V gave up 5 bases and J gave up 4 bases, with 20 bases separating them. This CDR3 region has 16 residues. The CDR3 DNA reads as TGTGCCAGCTCAAAGGAGCAGGCATCTCGGGGCACTGAAGCTTTCTTT. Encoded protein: CASSKEQASRGTEAFF.